This T cell receptor (beta chain) is drawn from a study of T cell responses to AZD1222 COVID-19 vaccine. Broader study findings: After the peak T cell response, and only then, were repertoires sampled. The number of AZD1222 recipients seropositive at baseline was only five or six.

Details on this clone: Its antigen is unknown.

V dropped 4 bases and J dropped 5; count of bases not matched to a gene: 5. Germline V gives CDR1 LGHDT, CDR2 YNNKEL (reference sequence). CDR3 length equals 13 residues. Generated by immunoSEQ multiplex PCR, the TCRdb table keeps only in-frame clones and is missing some. The table lists roughly 120,000 clones, 80% to 90% of them singletons. This chain joins TRBV3-1 (or the pseudogene TRBV3-2) and TRBJ2-7; 7 positions match TRBD1. The clonotype originates from an adult in good health. The specimen was peripheral blood, collected on day 0 of AZD1222 vaccination. Here the CDR3 reads CASSPSRGNEQYF. CDR3 nucleotides: TGTGCCAGCAGCCCATCCAGGGGGAACGAGCAGTACTTC.